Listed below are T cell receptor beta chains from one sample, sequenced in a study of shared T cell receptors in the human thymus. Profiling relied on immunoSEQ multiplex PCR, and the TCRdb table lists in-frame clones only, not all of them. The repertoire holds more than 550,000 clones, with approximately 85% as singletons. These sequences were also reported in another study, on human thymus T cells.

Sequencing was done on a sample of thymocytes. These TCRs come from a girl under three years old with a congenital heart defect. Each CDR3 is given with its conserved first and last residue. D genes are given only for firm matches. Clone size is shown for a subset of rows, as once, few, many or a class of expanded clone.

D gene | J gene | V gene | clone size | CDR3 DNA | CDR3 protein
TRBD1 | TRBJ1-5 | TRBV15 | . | TGTGCCACCAGCAGAGATCTGACAGGGGGCGAGTTTCAGCCCCAGCATTTT | CATSRDLTGGEFQPQHF
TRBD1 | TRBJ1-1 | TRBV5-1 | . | TGCGCCAGCAGCTTGGAGCCCGGGACAGGCGGGACTGAAGCTTTCTTT | CASSLEPGTGGTEAFF
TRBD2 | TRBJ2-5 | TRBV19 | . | TGTGCCAGTAGGCTTTTCGGGCGGGAGCAAGAGACCCAGTACTTC | CASRLFGREQETQYF
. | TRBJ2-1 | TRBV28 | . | TGTGCCAGCAGGCGAGATGCAGGGGATGACTACAATGAGCAGTTCTTC | CASRRDAGDDYNEQFF
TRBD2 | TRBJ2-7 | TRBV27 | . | TGTGCCAGCAGTTTAAGCAGGGAGGGCCTCGTGCAGCAGTACTTC | CASSLSREGLVQQYF
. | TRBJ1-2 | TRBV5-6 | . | TGTGCCAGCAGCTTTCCGAGAAACAGGGAAAGCGGCTATGGCTACACCTTC | CASSFPRNRESGYGYTF
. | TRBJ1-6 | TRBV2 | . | TGTGCCAGCAGTGTGAGATTTAAGGGGAACTCCCCCCTCCACTTT | CASSVRFKGNSPLHF
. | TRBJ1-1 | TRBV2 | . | TGTGCCAGCAGTGTGGAGGGACTAGGGATGAACACTGAAGCTTTCTTT | CASSVEGLGMNTEAFF
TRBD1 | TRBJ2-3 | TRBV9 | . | TGTGCCAGCAGCGGCATCCCGGACAGGCCGCCTAAGGTGCCAATTCCTACGCAGTATTTT | CASSGIPDRPPKVPIPTQYF
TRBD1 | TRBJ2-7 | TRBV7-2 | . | TGTGCCAGCAGCTTAGATGCAGGGGGCAGAAGACTCGAGCAGTACTTC | CASSLDAGGRRLEQYF
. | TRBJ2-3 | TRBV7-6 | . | TGTGCCAGCAGCTTAGAGGGGGGAGGGCCAGATACGCAGTATTTT | CASSLEGGGPDTQYF
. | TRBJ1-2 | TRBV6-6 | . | TGTGCCAGCAGTTTAGCAGGGAGGGGTGACTATGGCTACACCTTC | CASSLAGRGDYGYTF
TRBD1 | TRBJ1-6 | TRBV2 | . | TGTGCCAGCAGTGAGGAGGGGACAGGGGATAATTCACCCCTCCACTTT | CASSEEGTGDNSPLHF
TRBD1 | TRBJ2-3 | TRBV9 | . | TGTGCCAGCAGCGTCCAACCTCCTTGGACAGGGACAAGTAGAACAGATACGCAGTATTTT | CASSVQPPWTGTSRTDTQYF
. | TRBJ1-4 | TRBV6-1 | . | TGTGCCAGCAGTGAGAACCCCGGGAAGAGGGTTGAAAAACTGTTTTTT | CASSENPGKRVEKLFF
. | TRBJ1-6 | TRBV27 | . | TGTGCCAGCAGAGCCTTCGGAGGGCAGCGTTCACCCCTCCACTTT | CASRAFGGQRSPLHF
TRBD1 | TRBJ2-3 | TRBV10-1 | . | TGCGCCAGCAGTGAGACTAGGGGGCCCCCAGATACGCAGTATTTT | CASSETRGPPDTQYF
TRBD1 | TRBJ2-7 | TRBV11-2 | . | TGTGCCAGCAGCTTAGATCTGGGGACAGATTCCTACGAGCAGTACTTC | CASSLDLGTDSYEQYF
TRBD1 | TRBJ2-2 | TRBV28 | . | TGTGCCAGCAGTTTAAACAGGGGGCGGACCGGGGAGCTGTTTTTT | CASSLNRGRTGELFF
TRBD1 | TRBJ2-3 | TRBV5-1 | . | TGCGCCAGCAGGGACAGGGGGAAAGATACGCAGTATTTT | CASRDRGKDTQYF
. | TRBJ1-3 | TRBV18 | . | TGTGCCAGCTCACCACAAACGGACCCTGGAGGCACCATATATTTT | CASSPQTDPGGTIYF
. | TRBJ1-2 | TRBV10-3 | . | TGTGCCATCAGTGATAGGGACTACGGGTGTGGCTACACCTTC | CAISDRDYGCGYTF
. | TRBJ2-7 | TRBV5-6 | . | TGTGCCAGCAGCTTGCTGAGTGTTAGGGACTTCAACGAGCAGTACTTC | CASSLLSVRDFNEQYF
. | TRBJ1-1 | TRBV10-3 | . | TGTGCCATCAGTGAGCTGGAGAAGGCTGAAGCTTTCTTT | CAISELEKAEAFF
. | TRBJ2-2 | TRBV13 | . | TGTGCCAGCAGCTTCGAACAGGGGAACACCGGGGAGCTGTTTTTT | CASSFEQGNTGELFF
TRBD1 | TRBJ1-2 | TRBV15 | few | TGTGCCACCAGCAGAGATTTCGAGACCTCGGGACAGGGTAACTTTTACTATGGCTACACCTTC | CATSRDFETSGQGNFYYGYTF
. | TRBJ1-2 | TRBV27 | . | TGTGCCAGCAGTCCTAGACCGGGACAAGCGGTAGTATACTATGGCTACACCTTC | CASSPRPGQAVVYYGYTF
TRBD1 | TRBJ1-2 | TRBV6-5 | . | TGTGCCAGCACTCTCCGGACAGGGCTGGGCTACACCTTC | CASTLRTGLGYTF
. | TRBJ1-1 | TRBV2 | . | TGTGCCAGCAGTGAGCTCCCCTGGGAGGCTTTCTTT | CASSELPWEAFF
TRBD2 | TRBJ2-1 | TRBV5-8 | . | TGTGCCAGCAGCTCCCTACGGACTAGCGGGGCCTACAATGAGCAGTTCTTC | CASSSLRTSGAYNEQFF
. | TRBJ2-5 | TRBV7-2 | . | TGTGCCAGCAGCCCCAACCATCGGACTCCCCAAGAGACCCAGTACTTC | CASSPNHRTPQETQYF
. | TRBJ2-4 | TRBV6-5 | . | TGTGCCAGCAGTAGAGGGGGAACAGGAGGCATTCAGTACTTC | CASSRGGTGGIQYF
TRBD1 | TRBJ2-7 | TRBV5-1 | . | TGCGCCAGCAGCCAGACAGGGAGCTCCTACGAGCAGTACTTC | CASSQTGSSYEQYF
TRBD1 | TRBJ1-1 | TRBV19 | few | TGTGCCAGTAGTATCGGCAGGGGGCCTTCGAGGGGCTCTGAAGCTTTCTTT | CASSIGRGPSRGSEAFF
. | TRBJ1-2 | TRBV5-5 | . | TGTGCCAGCAGCTTGGAACCCCAGGGTCCCCCTTTAAGAGGCTATGGCTACACCTTC | CASSLEPQGPPLRGYGYTF
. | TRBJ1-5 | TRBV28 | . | TGTGCCAGCTCTTTAAGGGAGGCTAATCAGCCCCAGCATTTT | CASSLREANQPQHF
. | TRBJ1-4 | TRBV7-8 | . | TGTGCCAGCAGCTTATTCCCCGGAGCGAAGAATGAAAAACTGTTTTTT | CASSLFPGAKNEKLFF
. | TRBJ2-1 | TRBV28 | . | TGTGCCAGCTCCCCCGACAGGCGTTACAATGAGCAGTTCTTC | CASSPDRRYNEQFF
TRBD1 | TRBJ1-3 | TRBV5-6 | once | TGTGCCAGCAGCTACGGCCCTACAGGGGACACCATATATTTT | CASSYGPTGDTIYF